This TCR beta chain was captured in a study of early T cells in non-severe SARS-CoV-2 infection. Overall study context: Alpha and beta chains were unpaired, from unsorted whole-blood bulk RNA.

This clonotype was counted ten times or more. Its target is unknown. Broader study findings: Using VDJdb, the matching emphasized anti-spike CD8 responses while missing private and CD4 specificities.

V shed 7 bases and J shed 3 bases, with 25 bases lying between them. Germline loops: CDR1 MNHNY, CDR2 SVGAGI (reference sequence). The CDR3 totals 18 residues. Unique molecular identifiers were attached to individual cDNA molecules. TCRdb re-derived calls from the 5' RACE reads in MiXCR, one entry per CDR3 protein. The profile covers 20,000 to 30,000 distinct CDR3 sequences, with 3.5% to 5% appearing a single time and 15% to 19% taken by the ten largest. This TCR came from an adult who was a healthcare worker with PCR-confirmed SARS-CoV-2 infection or an uninfected control (not recorded which). Source material: whole blood. This sequence joins TRBV6-6 and TRBJ2-1; D tentatively reads TRBD1 or TRBD2 (5 bases each). Here the CDR3 DNA reads TGTGCCAGCACATCTGGGGGAGTAGAGTACCCCCTCTACAATGAGCAGTTCTTC. This translates into CASTSGGVEYPLYNEQFF.